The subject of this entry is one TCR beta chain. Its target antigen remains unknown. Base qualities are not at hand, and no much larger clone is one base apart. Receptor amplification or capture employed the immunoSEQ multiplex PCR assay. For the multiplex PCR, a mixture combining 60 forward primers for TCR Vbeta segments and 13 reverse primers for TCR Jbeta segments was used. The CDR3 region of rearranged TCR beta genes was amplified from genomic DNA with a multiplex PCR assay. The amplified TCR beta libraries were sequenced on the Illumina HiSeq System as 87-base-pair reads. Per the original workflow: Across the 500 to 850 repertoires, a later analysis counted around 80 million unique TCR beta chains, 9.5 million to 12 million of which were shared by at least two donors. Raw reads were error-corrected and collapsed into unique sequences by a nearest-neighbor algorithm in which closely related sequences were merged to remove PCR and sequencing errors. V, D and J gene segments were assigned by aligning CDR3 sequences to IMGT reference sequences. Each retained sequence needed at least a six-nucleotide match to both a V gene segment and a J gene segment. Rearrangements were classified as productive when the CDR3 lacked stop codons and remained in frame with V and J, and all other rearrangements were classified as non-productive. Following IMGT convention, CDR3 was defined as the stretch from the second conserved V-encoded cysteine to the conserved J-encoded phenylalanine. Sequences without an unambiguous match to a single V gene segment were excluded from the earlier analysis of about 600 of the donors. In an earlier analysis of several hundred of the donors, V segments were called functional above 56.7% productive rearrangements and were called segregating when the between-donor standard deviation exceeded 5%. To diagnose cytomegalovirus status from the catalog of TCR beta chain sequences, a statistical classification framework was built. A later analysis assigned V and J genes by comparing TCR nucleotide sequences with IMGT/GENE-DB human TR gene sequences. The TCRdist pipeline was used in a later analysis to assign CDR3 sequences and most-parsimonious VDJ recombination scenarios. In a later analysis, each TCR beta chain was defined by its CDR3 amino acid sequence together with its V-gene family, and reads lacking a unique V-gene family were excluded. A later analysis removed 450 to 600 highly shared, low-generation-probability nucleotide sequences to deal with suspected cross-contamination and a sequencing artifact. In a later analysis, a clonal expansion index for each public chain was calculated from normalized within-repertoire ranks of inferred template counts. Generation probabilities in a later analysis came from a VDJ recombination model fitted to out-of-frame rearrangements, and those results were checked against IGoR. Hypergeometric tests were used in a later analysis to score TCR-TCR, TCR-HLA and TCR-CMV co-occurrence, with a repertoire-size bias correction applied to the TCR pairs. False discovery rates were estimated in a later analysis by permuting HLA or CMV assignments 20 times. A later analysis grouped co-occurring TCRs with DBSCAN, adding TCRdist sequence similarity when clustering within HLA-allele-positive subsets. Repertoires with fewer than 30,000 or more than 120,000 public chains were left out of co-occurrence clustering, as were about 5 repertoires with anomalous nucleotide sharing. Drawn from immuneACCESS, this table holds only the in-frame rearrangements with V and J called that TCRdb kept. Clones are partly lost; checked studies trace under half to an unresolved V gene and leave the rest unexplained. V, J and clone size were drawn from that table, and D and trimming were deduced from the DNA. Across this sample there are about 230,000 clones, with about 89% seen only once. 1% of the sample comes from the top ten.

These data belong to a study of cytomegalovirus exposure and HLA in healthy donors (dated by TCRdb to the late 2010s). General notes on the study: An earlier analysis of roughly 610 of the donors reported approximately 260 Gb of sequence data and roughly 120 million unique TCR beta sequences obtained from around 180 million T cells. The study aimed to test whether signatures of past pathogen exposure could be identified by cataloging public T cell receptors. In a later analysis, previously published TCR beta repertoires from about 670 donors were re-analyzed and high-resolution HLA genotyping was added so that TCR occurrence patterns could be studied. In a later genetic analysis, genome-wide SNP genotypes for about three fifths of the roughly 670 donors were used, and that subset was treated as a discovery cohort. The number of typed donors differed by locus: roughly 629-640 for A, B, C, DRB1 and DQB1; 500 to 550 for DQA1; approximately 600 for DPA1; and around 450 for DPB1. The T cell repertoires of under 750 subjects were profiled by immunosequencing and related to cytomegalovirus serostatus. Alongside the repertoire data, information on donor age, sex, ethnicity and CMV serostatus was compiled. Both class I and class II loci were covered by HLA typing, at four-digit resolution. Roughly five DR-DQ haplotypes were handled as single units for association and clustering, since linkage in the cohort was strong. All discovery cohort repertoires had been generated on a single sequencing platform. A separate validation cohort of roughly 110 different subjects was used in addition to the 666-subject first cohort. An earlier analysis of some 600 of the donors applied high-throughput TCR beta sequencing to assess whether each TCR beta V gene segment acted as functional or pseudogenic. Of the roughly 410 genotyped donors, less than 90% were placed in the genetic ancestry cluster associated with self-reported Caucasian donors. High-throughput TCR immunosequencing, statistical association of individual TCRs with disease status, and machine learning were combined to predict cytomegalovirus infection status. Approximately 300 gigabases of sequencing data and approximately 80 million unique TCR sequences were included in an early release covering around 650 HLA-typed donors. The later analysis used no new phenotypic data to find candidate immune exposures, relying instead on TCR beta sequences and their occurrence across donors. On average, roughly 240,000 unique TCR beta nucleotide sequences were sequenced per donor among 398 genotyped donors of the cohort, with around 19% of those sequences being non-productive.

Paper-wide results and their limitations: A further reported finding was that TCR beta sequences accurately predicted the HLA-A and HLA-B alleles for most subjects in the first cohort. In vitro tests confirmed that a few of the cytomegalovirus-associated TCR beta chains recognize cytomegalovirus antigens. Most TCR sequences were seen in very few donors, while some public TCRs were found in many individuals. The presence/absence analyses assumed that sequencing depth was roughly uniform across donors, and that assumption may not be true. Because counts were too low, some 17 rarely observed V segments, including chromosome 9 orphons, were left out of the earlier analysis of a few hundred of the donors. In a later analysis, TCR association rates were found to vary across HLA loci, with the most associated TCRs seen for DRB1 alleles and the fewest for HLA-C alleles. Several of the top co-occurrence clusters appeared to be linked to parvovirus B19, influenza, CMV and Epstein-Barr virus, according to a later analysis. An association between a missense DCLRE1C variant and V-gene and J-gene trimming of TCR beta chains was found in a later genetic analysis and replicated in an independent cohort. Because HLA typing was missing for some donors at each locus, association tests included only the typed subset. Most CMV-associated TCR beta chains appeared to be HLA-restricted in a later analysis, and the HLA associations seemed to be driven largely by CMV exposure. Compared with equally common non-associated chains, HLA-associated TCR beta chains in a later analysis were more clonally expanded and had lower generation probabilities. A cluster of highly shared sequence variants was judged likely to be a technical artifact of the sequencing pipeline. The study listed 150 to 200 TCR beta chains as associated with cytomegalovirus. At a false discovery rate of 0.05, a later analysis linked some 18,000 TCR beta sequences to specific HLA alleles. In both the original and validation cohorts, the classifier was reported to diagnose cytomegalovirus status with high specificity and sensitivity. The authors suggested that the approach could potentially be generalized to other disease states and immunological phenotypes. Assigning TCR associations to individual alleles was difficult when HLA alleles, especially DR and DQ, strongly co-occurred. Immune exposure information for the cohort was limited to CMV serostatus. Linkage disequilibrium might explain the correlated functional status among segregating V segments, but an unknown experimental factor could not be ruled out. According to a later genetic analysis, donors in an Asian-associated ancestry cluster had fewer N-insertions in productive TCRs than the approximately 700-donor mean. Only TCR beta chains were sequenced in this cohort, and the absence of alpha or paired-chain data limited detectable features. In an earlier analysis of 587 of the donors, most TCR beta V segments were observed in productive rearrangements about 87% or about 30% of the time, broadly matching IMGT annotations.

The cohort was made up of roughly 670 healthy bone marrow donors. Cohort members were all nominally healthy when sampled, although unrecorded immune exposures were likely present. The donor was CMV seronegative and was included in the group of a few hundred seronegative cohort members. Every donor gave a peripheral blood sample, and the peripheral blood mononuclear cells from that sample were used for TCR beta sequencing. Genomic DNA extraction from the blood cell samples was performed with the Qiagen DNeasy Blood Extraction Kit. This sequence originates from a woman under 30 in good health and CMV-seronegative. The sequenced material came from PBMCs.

The DNA sequence is as follows: TGTGCCAGCAGTAACAGCGGGGGGCACTCCTACGAGCAGTACTTC. This sequence encodes CASSNSGGHSYEQYF. The sequence links TRBV6-1 to TRBJ2-7; TRBD2 aligns with 9 central bases. The germline V gene specifies MNHNS as CDR1 and SASEGT as CDR2. The germline V end is reduced by 5 bases and the J end by 0 bases; junction bases left unmatched: 5. The CDR3 runs 15 residues from the cysteine to the phenylalanine. The read is trimmed to its CDR3 DNA, 45 bases read in frame from base 1.